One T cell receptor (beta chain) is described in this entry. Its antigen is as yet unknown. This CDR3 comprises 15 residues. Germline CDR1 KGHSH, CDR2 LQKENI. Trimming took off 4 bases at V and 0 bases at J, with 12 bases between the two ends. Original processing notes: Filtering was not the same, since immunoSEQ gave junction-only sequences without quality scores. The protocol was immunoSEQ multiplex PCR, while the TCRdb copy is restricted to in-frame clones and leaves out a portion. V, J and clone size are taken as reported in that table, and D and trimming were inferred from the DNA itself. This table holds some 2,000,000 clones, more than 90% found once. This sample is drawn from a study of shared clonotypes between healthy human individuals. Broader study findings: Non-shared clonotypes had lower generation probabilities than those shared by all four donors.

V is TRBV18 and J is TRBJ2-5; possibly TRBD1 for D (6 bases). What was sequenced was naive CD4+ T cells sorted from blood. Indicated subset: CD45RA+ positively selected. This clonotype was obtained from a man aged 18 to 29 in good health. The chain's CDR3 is CASSRGQLHQETQYF. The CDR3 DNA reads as TGTGCCAGCTCACGTGGACAGTTACACCAAGAGACCCAGTACTTC.